The 20 T cell receptor beta chains given below trace back to one sample, sequenced in a study of human thymus T cells. The protocol was immunoSEQ multiplex PCR, while the TCRdb copy is restricted to in-frame clones and leaves out a portion. Of about 46,000 clones in the sample, approximately 95% were seen once. Sequenced material: blood. The receptors shown here come from a girl less than two years old with a congenital heart defect but otherwise immunologically healthy.

The chain carries TRBV19 and TRBJ2-1, with 10 bases fitting TRBD2. Per germline, CDR1 LNHDA and CDR2 SQIVND (reference sequence). The CDR3 covers 15 residues. V trimming: 0 bases; J trimming: 14 bases; junction bases outside the gene matches: 10. In nucleotides, the CDR3 is TGTGCCAGTAGTATAGATCGAGGGCTAGCGGGAGTGAAGTTCTTC. As protein: CASSIDRGLAGVKFF.

This rearrangement joins TRBV9 to TRBJ2-3; D not resolved. This CDR3 has 14 amino acids. The germline V and J ends were trimmed by 0 bases and 2 bases, with 7 bases remaining between them. Germline CDR1 is SGDLS and CDR2 is YYNGEE. This chain's CDR3 is CASSVVSHTDTQYF. In DNA, the CDR3 is TGTGCCAGCAGCGTAGTCTCCCACACAGATACGCAGTATTTT.

The gene calls are TRBV5-6 and TRBJ2-7; the match to TRBD2 covers 12 bases. V lost 0 bases, J lost 4 bases, and 5 bases stayed unmatched. CDR3 length: 16 amino acids. The germline V gene has CDR1 SGHDT and CDR2 YYEEEE. This chain's CDR3 is CASSLGLAGGRYEQYF. Here the CDR3 DNA reads TGTGCCAGCAGCTTGGGGCTAGCGGGAGGGCGGTACGAGCAGTACTTC.

This chain connects TRBV5-1 to TRBJ2-7; 8 bases map to TRBD2. The V gene's germline CDR1 is SGHRS and CDR2 YFSETQ. There are 21 residues in the CDR3. J was trimmed by 0 bases and V by 4 bases; bases with no gene match: 24. The CDR3 coding sequence is TGCGCCAGCAGCGCGGGTCCTTTTAGCGGGATGGGGGATCGATTCTCCTACGAGCAGTACTTC. Protein sequence: CASSAGPFSGMGDRFSYEQYF. Filled out from reference TRBV5-1 and TRBJ2-7, the complete variable domain reads KAGVTQTPRYLIKTRGQQVTLSCSPISGHRSVSWYQQTPGQGLQFLFEYFSETQRNKGNFPGRFSGRQFSNSRSEMNVSTLELGDSALYLCASSAGPFSGMGDRFSYEQYFGPGTRLTVT.

The J gene is TRBJ2-2, the V gene TRBV6-5; D not certain. Looked up from germline, CDR1 is MNHEY and CDR2 is SVGAGI. Trimming removed 0 bases at V and 5 bases at J, with 10 bases between. The CDR3 has 15 residues. CDR3 region: CASSYSNIRTGELFF. For the CDR3, the DNA is TGTGCCAGCAGTTACTCGAATATTAGAACCGGGGAGCTGTTTTTT.

The chain employs TRBV30 and TRBJ2-7; D perhaps matches TRBD1 (7 bases). Deletions cut 0 bases from V and 8 bases from J, with 20 bases between. The CDR3 sequence is 15 residues long. Per germline, CDR1 GTSNPN and CDR2 SVGIG (reference sequence). CDR3 coding DNA: TGTGCCTGGAGTGTAAATTCAGCAGGGGGGTGGAAGCAGTACTTC. Residues: CAWSVNSAGGWKQYF.

The chain carries TRBV7-2 and TRBJ2-7, with 11 bases fitting TRBD2. V shed 1 base, J shed 3 bases, and the junction held 5 bases outside the gene matches. CDR1 and CDR2 (germline): SGHTA, FQGNSA. This CDR3 contains 16 residues. CDR3 in amino acids: CASSLGGLAEFYEQYF. CDR3 sequence (DNA): TGTGCCAGCAGCTTAGGGGGACTAGCGGAGTTCTACGAGCAGTACTTC.

The chain is built from TRBV27 and TRBJ2-1; D is unresolved. The CDR3 extends over 13 amino acids. Deletions cut 5 bases from V and 2 bases from J, with 7 bases between. Per the germline V gene, CDR1 is MNHEY and CDR2 is SMNVEV (reference sequence). In DNA form, the CDR3 reads TGTGCCAGCAGTCCCCGGCCCTACAATGAGCAGTTCTTC. This encodes CASSPRPYNEQFF.

The CDR3 nucleotides read TGCGCCAGCAGCCAGGGGCCTCGGGGGGATGGCTACACCTTC. Its protein is CASSQGPRGDGYTF. This chain uses TRBV4-1 with TRBJ1-2, with D perhaps TRBD1 (5 bases). V was cut by 3 bases and J by 6 bases, with 14 bases left in between. The CDR3 contains 14 residues. Looked up from germline, CDR1 is MGHRA and CDR2 is YSYEKL.

The chain uses TRBV7-8 and TRBJ2-1; the D gene is possibly TRBD2 (6 bases). There are 12 residues in the CDR3. Germline V gene sequence: CDR1 SGHVS, CDR2 FQNEAQ. Between the trimmed V and J ends, which lost 6 bases and 9 bases, there was a span of 12 bases. The CDR3 sequence: CASSQVGGEQFF. Written as DNA, the CDR3 is TGTGCCAGCAGTCAGGTCGGGGGTGAGCAGTTCTTC.

The chain employs TRBV30 and TRBJ2-2, with a possible D match to TRBD1 (6 bases). Trimming took 0 bases from V and 4 from J, leaving 12 bases between them. The CDR3 runs to 15 residues. Germline assignment: CDR1 GTSNPN and CDR2 SVGIG (reference sequence). The CDR3 DNA reads TGTGCCTGGAGTGTAGGTAGAGGGGGCACCGGGGAGCTGTTTTTT. It translates to CAWSVGRGGTGELFF.

The chain has TRBV5-1 and TRBJ2-7, with D perhaps matching TRBD1 (5 bases). Trimming left V 2 bases short and J 6 bases short, with 15 bases between. Germline V gene lookup returns CDR1 SGHRS and CDR2 YFSETQ. This CDR3 has 14 amino acids. CDR3 in amino acids: CASSLGRVPSEQYF. The CDR3 DNA is TGCGCCAGCAGCTTAGGCAGGGTCCCCTCCGAGCAGTACTTC.

The CDR3 here is CASSLVGLASEQYF. In DNA, the CDR3 is TGTGCCAGCAGCTTAGTCGGACTAGCCAGCGAGCAGTACTTC. The V call is TRBV7-2, the J call TRBJ2-7, with 8 positions matching TRBD2. The CDR3 runs 14 residues. J gave up 6 bases and V 1 base, and 5 bases lay outside the gene matches. Germline V lookup: CDR1 SGHTA, CDR2 FQGNSA.

The rearrangement uses TRBV6-5 and TRBJ1-2, with a weak D call TRBD1 (6 bases). This CDR3 has 13 amino acids. CDR1 is MNHEY, CDR2 SVGAGI, per germline. Trimming removed 2 bases at V and 7 bases at J, with 11 bases between. As DNA, the CDR3 is TGTGCCAGCAGTTACGAACAGGGAATTGGCTACACCTTC. Its translation is CASSYEQGIGYTF.

V gene TRBV6-5 combines with J gene TRBJ1-3; D gene uncertain. Germline V gene sequence: CDR1 MNHEY, CDR2 SVGAGI. The CDR3 sequence is 11 residues long. Trimming removed 6 bases at V and 6 bases at J, with 6 bases between. The CDR3: CASSRENTIYF. DNA for the CDR3: TGTGCCAGCAGCCGGGAAAACACCATATATTTT.

The CDR3 sequence: CASSPRLAGTDTQYF. DNA for the CDR3: TGTGCCAGCAGTCCCCGCCTAGCGGGCACAGATACGCAGTATTTT. V is TRBV25-1 and J is TRBJ2-3; 7 bases align to TRBD2. This CDR3 region has 15 residues. Germline CDR1 MGHDK, CDR2 SYGVNS. J lost 1 base, V lost 5 bases, and 6 bases had no gene match.

The rearrangement links TRBV28 to TRBJ2-2; 7 bases are a match to TRBD2. The length of the CDR3 is 16 residues. Germline assignment: CDR1 MDHEN and CDR2 SYDVKM. The V gene end was trimmed by 5 bases and the J gene end by 4 bases; junction bases not matched to a gene: 10. CDR3 bases: TGTGCCAGCAGTCCCGTCGCGGGAGAGTTCACCGGGGAGCTGTTTTTT. Translated: CASSPVAGEFTGELFF.

The chain couples TRBV28 to TRBJ2-3, with 11 bases aligning to TRBD2. Germline lookup yields CDR1 MDHEN and CDR2 SYDVKM. After removal of 5 bases from V and 4 bases from J, the junction contained 8 bases not matched to a gene. The CDR3 is 16 amino acids. The CDR3 sequence is CASSLLAGGAADTQYF. CDR3 sequence (DNA): TGTGCCAGCAGTCTTCTAGCGGGAGGTGCGGCAGATACGCAGTATTTT. The full variable domain, its missing parts supplied by reference TRBV28 and TRBJ2-3, is DVKVTQSSRYLVKRTGEKVFLECVQDMDHENMFWYRQDPGLGLRLIYFSYDVKMKEKGDIPEGYSVSREKKERFSLILESASTNQTSMYLCASSLLAGGAADTQYFGPGTRLTVL.

The chain has TRBV18 and TRBJ2-3; 8 nucleotides line up with TRBD1. This CDR3 region has 17 residues. In germline, CDR1 is KGHSH, CDR2 LQKENI. V was pared by 5 bases and J by 0 bases, with 10 bases of the junction left unmatched. CDR3: CASSSRQGRGSTDTQYF. Written as DNA, the CDR3 is TGTGCCAGCTCATCGAGACAGGGGCGAGGTAGCACAGATACGCAGTATTTT.

This sequence joins TRBV6-4 and TRBJ2-2, with 7 positions matching TRBD2. V shed 8 bases and J 6 bases; nucleotides not matched to a gene: 9. Germline values: CDR1 MRHNA, CDR2 SNTAGT. The length of the CDR3 is 14 residues. This chain's CDR3 is CASSSGTASGELFF. DNA for the CDR3: TGTGCCAGCTCCAGCGGGACCGCCTCCGGGGAGCTGTTTTTT.